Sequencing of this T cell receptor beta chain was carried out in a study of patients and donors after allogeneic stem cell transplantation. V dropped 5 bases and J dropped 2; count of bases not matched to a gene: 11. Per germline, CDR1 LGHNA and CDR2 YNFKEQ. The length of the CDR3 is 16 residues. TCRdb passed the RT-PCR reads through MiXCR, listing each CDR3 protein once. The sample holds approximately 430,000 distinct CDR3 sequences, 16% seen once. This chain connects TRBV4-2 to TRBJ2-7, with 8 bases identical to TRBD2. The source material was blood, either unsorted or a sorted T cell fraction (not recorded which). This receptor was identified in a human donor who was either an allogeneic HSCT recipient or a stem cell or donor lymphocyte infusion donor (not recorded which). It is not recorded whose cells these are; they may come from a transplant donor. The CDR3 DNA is TGTGCCAGCAGCGAAGCGGGGGCCAGGGTCCCCTACGAGCAGTACTTC. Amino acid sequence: CASSEAGARVPYEQYF.